This record looks at one TCR beta chain sequence and its context. Some clones are missing from TCRdb's copy, which holds only in-frame ones; the method was immunoSEQ multiplex PCR. The data contain fewer than 70,000 clones, 90% to 95% of them singletons. The data stem from a study of T cell changes during pregnancy in multiple sclerosis. This clonotype originated in a female donor with multiple sclerosis, enrolled in a pregnancy study. Sequenced material: CD8+ T cells from peripheral blood mononuclear cells, taken in the third trimester of pregnancy.

This CDR3 is CAISTPSADGEQYF. The CDR3 nucleotides are TGTGCCATCTCTACCCCCAGCGCCGACGGCGAGCAGTACTTC. The V gene is TRBV7-8, the J gene TRBJ2-7, with unresolved D. V lost 10 bases to trimming and J lost 6 bases, with 22 bases between them. Germline CDR1 SGHVS, CDR2 FQNEAQ. This CDR3 has 14 residues.